This T cell receptor beta chain was retrieved from a study of T cells after yellow fever vaccination. Study-level findings and limits: The bulk population could contribute abundant contaminating clonotypes to FACS-sorted repertoires. Once the booster was given, most primary-vaccination clones reappeared, at approximately 97% for CD4 and around 90% for CD8.

The CDR3 sequence is 15 residues long. Germline CDR1 reads SGHTA; CDR2 reads FQGNSA. Trimming cost V 5 bases and J 6 bases, with 14 bases left between them. On this clonotype itself: Its antigen is not identified.

In making TCR cDNA, 5'RACE template switching added a universal primer site and UMIs to it. TCRdb re-analysed the 5' RACE reads in MiXCR, keeping a single row per CDR3 protein. Among hundreds of thousands of distinct CDR3 sequences, 9% to 15% were seen once, and the ten largest hold about 16%. This TCR was recovered from a man in his thirties or forties who received the YFV17D yellow fever vaccine. This sequence joins TRBV7-2 and TRBJ1-6; TRBD1 might be the D (5 bases). The sample consisted of PBMCs, taken on the day of the yellow fever booster vaccination. For the CDR3, the DNA is TGTGCCAGCAGCCAAGCACAGGCCTTTAATTCACCCCTCCACTTT. Translation gives CASSQAQAFNSPLHF. The complete variable domain, with remaining parts taken from reference TRBV7-2 and TRBJ1-6, reads GAGVSQSPSNKVTEKGKDVELRCDPISGHTALYWYRQSLGQGLEFLIYFQGNSAPDKSGLPSDRFSAERTGGSVSTLTIQRTQQEDSAVYLCASSQAQAFNSPLHFGNGTRLTVT.